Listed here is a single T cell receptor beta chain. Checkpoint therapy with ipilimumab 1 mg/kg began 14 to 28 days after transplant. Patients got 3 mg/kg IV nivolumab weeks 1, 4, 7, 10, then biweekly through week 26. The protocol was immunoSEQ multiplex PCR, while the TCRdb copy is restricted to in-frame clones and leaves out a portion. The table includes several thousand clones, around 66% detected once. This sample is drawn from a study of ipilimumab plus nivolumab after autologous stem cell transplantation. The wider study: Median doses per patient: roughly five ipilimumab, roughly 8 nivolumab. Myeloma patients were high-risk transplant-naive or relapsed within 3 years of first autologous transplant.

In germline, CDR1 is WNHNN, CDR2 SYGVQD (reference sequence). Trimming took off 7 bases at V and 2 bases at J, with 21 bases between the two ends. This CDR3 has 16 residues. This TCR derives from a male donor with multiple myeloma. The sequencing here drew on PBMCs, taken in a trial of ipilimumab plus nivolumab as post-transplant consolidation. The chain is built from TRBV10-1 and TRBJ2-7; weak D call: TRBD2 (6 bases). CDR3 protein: CASILGGEGLAYEQYF. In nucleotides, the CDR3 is TGCGCCAGCATCCTAGGCGGGGAAGGGTTAGCCTACGAGCAGTACTTC.